This TCR beta chain was sequenced in a study of post-analysis software for immune sequencing data (dated by TCRdb to between 2014 and 2017). About the study as a whole: Disease courses on record covered relapsing-remitting, secondary progressive and progressive-relapsing multiple sclerosis, though some patients had no subtype annotation. A subset of samples was prepared in parallel using single-end sample barcoding, then pooled and co-amplified after Illumina adapter ligation. The patient repertoires were compared against around 11 previously published healthy control repertoires obtained from donors aged roughly 6 to 25 years. Paper-wide results and their limitations: Significantly lower normalized Chao1 diversity was found in multiple sclerosis patients than in controls, suggesting substantial peripheral T-cell clonal expansion. The control group was slightly older than the multiple sclerosis patient group. Strong co-clustering of samples prepared in the same batch was shown by direct clustering with F measure, prompting a batch-effect correction. Patients showed significantly higher frequencies than controls for a few TRBV segments, among them TRBV5-6, TRBV5-1 and TRBV20-1.

TCR beta repertoires were profiled from peripheral blood of 13 young patients with multiple sclerosis to demonstrate the VDJtools post-analysis software. Multiple sclerosis patients were children and adolescents aged roughly 6 to 17 years. CDR1 and CDR2, per the germline V gene (reference sequence), are DFQATT and SNEGSKA. V is trimmed back by 1 base and J by 1 base, and the junction contains 12 bases that no gene match accounts for. Including the terminal cysteine and phenylalanine, the CDR3 comprises 17 residues. Only the CDR3 region is kept as DNA, spanning 51 bases read in frame from base 1. Library method: PCR. Sequenced on an Illumina HiSeq 2500. To reduce PCR and sequencing biases, unique molecular identifiers were built into the TCR beta cDNA libraries. Roughly 500,000 cDNA molecules were obtained for every 1 to 10 million input T cells, so each molecule roughly corresponded to one T cell. The patient libraries were prepared and sequenced with the same protocol used for the earlier healthy control dataset. Within a given batch, samples were prepared together, multiplexed and sequenced on the same HiSeq lane. Per the source publication's procedure: MIGEC handled the raw barcoded reads, throwing out single-read molecular identifier groups before consensus assembly and CDR3 extraction. Clonotype tables were post-analysed with VDJtools, normalizing diversity by down-sampling all datasets to the smallest sample size. In repertoire overlap clustering, CDR3 amino acid sequences, but not nucleotide sequences, were matched to correct batch-related cross-sample contamination. The raw public data were reprocessed by TCRdb itself: fastp quality trimming at Q25, MiXCR clonotype calling, in-frame beta chains only. Merged by CDR3 protein, the rows form single entries marked with the most common genes and DNA. In this record, the V and J calls reflect TCRdb's handling and not the investigators' own analysis. The sample data list roughly 800,000 distinct CDR3 sequences, and around 50% of these were observed just once. The ten most abundant clones make up over 4% of the sample.

A word on this clonotype: Its specific antigen is unknown. No clone much larger than this one lies a single base away; base qualities are absent.

The chain was built from TRBV20-1 and TRBJ1-1, with 7 bases matching TRBD1. The sequence derives from a girl between 10 and 17 years old with multiple sclerosis. Sequencing was done on a sample of blood. The CDR3: CSARVRIRTGPNTEAFF. The nucleotide sequence reads TGCAGTGCTAGAGTTCGAATTCGGACAGGCCCGAACACTGAAGCTTTCTTT.